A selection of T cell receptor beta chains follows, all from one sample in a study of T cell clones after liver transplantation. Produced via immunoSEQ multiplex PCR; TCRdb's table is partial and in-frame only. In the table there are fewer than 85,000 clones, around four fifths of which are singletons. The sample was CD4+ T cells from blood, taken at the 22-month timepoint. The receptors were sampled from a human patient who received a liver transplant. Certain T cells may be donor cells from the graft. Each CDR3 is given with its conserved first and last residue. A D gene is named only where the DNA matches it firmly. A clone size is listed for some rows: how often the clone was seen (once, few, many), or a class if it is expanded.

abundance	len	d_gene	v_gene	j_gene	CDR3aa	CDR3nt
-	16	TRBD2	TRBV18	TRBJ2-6	CASSPAGGVGANVLTF	TGTGCCAGCTCACCAGCGGGGGGAGTGGGGGCCAACGTCCTGACTTTC
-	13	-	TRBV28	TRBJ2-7	CASTWDRRGEQYF	TGTGCCAGCACCTGGGACCGACGGGGCGAGCAGTACTTC
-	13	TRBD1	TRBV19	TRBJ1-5	CASLDRGHQPQHF	TGTGCCAGCCTCGACAGGGGCCATCAGCCCCAGCATTTT
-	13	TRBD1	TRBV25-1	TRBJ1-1	CATSDRGRTEAFF	TGTGCCACTTCGGACAGGGGACGCACTGAAGCTTTCTTT
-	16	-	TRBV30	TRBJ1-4	CAWSPPRGSSNEKLFF	TGTGCCTGGAGTCCCCCCCGGGGCTCTTCAAATGAAAAACTGTTTTTT
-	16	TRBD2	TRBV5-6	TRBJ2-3	CASSLGPPSGGATQYF	TGTGCCAGCAGCTTGGGGCCTCCTAGCGGGGGGGCGACGCAGTATTTT
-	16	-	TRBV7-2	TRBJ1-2	CASSLPFTDGLYGYTF	TGTGCCAGCAGTTTACCCTTCACTGACGGACTCTATGGCTACACCTTC
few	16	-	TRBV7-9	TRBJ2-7	CASSHQGILATYEQYF	TGTGCCAGCAGCCACCAGGGGATCTTAGCCACCTACGAGCAGTACTTC
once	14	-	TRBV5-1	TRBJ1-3	CASTGGGSGNTIYF	TGCGCCAGCACGGGCGGAGGCTCTGGAAACACCATATATTTT
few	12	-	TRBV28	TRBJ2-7	CASSSSTYEQYF	TGTGCCAGCAGTTCGTCTACCTACGAGCAGTACTTC
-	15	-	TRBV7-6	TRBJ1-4	CASSLGAGANEKLFF	TGTGCCAGCAGCTTAGGGGCGGGGGCTAATGAAAAACTGTTTTTT
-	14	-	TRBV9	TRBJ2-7	CASSRTGQNYEQYF	TGTGCCAGCAGCAGAACGGGACAAAACTACGAGCAGTACTTC
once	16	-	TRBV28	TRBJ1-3	CASSGRITHSGNTIYF	TGTGCCAGCAGCGGACGGATCACCCACTCTGGAAACACCATATATTTT
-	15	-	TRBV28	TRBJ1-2	CASSLGTFGNYGYTF	TGTGCCAGCAGTTTGGGGACATTCGGGAACTATGGCTACACCTTC
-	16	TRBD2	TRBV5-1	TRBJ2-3	CASSARTSGPLDTQYF	TGCGCCAGCAGCGCCCGGACTAGCGGGCCTCTCGATACGCAGTATTTT
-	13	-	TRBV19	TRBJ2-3	CASSIERTDTQYF	TGTGCCAGTAGTATTGAACGGACAGATACGCAGTATTTT
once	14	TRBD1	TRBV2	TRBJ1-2	CASRAGQANYGYTF	TGTGCCAGCAGAGCGGGACAGGCTAACTATGGCTACACCTTC
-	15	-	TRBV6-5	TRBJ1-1	CASGGDGRPNTEAFF	TGTGCCAGCGGTGGGGACGGACGTCCGAACACTGAAGCTTTCTTT
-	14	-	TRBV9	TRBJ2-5	CASSVGRGGETQYF	TGTGCCAGCAGCGTAGGTCGAGGGGGGGAGACCCAGTACTTC
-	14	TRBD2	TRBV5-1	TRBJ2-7	CASSLDLAGVEQYF	TGCGCCAGCAGCTTGGATCTAGCGGGAGTTGAGCAGTACTTC
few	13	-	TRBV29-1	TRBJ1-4	CSAGVATNEKLFF	TGCAGCGCCGGGGTGGCAACTAATGAAAAACTGTTTTTT